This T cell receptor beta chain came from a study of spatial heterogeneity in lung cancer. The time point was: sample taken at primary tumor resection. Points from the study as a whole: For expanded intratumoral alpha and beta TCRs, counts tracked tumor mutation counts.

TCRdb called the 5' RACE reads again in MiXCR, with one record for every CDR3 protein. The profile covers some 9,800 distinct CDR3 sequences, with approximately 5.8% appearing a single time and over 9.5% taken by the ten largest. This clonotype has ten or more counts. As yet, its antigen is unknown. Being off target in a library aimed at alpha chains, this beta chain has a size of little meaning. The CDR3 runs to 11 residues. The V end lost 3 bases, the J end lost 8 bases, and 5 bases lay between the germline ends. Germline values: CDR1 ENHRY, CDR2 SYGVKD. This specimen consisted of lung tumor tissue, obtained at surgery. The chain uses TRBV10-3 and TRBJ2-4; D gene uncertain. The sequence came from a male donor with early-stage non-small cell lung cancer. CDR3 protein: CAISDGDIQYF. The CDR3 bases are TGTGCCATCAGTGATGGGGACATTCAGTACTTC.